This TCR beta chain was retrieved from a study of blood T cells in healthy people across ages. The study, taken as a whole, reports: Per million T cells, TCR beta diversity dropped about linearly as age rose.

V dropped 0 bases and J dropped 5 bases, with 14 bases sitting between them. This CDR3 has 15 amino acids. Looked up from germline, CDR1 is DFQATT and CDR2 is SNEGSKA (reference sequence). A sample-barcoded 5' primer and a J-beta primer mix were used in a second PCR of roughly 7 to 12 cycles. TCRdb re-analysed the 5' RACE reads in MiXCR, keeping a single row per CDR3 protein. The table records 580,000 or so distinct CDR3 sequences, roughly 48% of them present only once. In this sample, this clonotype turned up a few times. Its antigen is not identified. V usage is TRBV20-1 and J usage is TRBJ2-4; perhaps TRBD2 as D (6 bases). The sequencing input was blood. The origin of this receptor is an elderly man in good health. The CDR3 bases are TGCAGTGCTAGAGATTTCCGGCGGGACCAAAACATTCAGTACTTC. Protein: CSARDFRRDQNIQYF.